This TCR beta chain originates from a study of OX40 agonist ivuxolimab in advanced cancers. Germline lookup yields CDR1 MRHNA and CDR2 SNTAGT. The CDR3 is made up of 16 amino acids. The ends were cut back, 5 bases at V and 4 bases at J, with 20 bases in the middle. This table comes from immunoSEQ multiplex PCR, and its TCRdb copy is limited to in-frame clones, with some not included. Altogether tens of thousands of clones are present, 80% to 85% being singletons, with the ten largest covering around 4.3%. In regard to this clone: Its target is unknown.

Study-wide findings and caveats: Among the lowest peripheral clonal expansion occurred in 0.1-3.0 mg/kg partial responders.

This TCR derives from an adult with an advanced solid tumor such as melanoma, head and neck, liver or kidney cancer. The genes are TRBV6-4 and TRBJ1-2; D remains unclear. Sequenced material: CD4+ or CD8+ T cells sorted from blood, taken in a trial of the OX40 agonist ivuxolimab. The CDR3, as DNA: TGTGCCAGCAGTACGCGGACCGGGATCCTCGGCTATGGCTACACCTTC. It codes for CASSTRTGILGYGYTF.